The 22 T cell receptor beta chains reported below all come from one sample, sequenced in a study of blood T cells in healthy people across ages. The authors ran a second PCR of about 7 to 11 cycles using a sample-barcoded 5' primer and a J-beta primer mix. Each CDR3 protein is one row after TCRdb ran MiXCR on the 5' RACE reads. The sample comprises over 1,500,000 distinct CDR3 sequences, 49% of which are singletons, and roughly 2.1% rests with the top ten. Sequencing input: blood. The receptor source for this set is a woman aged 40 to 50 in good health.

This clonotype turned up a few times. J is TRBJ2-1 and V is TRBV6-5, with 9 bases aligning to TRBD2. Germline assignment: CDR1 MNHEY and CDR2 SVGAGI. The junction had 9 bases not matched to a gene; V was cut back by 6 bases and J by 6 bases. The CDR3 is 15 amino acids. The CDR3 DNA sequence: TGTGCCAGCAGCCAGAGCGGGGGGCGCTTCAATGAGCAGTTCTTC. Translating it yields CASSQSGGRFNEQFF.

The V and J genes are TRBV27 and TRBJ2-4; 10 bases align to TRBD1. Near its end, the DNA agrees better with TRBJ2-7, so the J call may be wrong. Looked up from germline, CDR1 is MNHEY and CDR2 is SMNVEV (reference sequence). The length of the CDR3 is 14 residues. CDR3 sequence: CASSIGTGASEQYF. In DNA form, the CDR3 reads TGTGCCAGCAGCATAGGGACAGGGGCCTCCGAGCAGTACTTC.

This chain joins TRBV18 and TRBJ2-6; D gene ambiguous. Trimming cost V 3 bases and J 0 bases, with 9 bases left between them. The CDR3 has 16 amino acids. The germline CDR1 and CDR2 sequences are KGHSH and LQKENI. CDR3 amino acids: CASSPQTVSGANVLTF. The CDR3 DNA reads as TGTGCCAGCTCACCCCAAACAGTCTCTGGGGCCAACGTCCTGACTTTC.

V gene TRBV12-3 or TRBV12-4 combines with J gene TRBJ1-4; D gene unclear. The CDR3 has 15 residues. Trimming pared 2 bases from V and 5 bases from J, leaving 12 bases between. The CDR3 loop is CASSLSPVGNEKLFF. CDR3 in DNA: TGTGCCAGCAGTTTAAGCCCCGTAGGAAATGAAAAACTGTTTTTT.

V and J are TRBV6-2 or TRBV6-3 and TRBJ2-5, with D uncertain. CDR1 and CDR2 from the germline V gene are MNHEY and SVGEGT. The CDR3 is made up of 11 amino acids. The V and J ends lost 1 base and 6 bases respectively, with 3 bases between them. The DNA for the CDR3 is TGTGCCAGCAGTTACTTACAGACCCAGTACTTC. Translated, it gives CASSYLQTQYF.

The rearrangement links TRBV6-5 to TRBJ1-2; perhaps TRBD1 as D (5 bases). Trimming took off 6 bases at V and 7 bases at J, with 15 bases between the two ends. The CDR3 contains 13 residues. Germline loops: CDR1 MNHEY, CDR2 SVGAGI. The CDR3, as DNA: TGTGCCAGCAGCCCCCCAGGGCCTAGTGGCTACACCTTC. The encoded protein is CASSPPGPSGYTF.

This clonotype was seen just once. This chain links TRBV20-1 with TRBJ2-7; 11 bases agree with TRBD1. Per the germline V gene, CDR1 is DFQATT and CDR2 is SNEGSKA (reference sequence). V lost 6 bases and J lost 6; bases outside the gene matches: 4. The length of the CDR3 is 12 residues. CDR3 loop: CSADRGRPEQYF. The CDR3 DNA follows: TGCAGTGCGGACAGGGGGCGCCCCGAGCAGTACTTC.

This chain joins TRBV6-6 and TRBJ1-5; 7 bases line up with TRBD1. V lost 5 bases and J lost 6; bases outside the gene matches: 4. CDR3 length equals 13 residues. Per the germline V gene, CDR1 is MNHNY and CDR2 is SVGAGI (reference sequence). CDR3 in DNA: TGTGCCAGCAGTGACAGGGAAAGTCAGCCCCAGCATTTT. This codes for CASSDRESQPQHF.

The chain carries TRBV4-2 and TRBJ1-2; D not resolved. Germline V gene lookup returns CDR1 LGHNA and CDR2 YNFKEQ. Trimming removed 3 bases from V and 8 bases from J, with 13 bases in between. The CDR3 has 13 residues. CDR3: CASSQWVTGGYTF. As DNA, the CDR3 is TGTGCCAGCAGCCAGTGGGTGACGGGGGGCTACACCTTC.

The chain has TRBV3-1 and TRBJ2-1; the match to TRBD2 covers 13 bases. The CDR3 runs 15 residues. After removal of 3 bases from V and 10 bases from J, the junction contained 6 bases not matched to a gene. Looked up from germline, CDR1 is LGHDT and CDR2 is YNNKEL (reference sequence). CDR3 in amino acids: CASSQGTSGGVEQFF. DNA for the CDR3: TGTGCCAGCAGCCAGGGCACTAGCGGGGGGGTAGAGCAGTTCTTC.

Here the CDR3 reads CASTAPPQGGNEQFF. The DNA for the CDR3 is TGCGCCAGCACCGCCCCACCGCAGGGAGGCAATGAGCAGTTCTTC. This rearrangement joins TRBV4-1 to TRBJ2-1; D might be TRBD2 (6 bases). The CDR3 consists of 15 residues. Looked up from germline, CDR1 is MGHRA and CDR2 is YSYEKL. The V end lost 7 bases, the J end lost 6 bases, and 19 bases lay between the germline ends.

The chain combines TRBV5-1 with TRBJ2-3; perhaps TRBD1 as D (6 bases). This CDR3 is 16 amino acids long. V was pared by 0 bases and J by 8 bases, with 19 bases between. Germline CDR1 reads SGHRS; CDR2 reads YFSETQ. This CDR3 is CASSLALTETGGTQYF. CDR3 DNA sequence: TGCGCCAGCAGCTTGGCCCTCACGGAGACAGGTGGTACGCAGTATTTT.

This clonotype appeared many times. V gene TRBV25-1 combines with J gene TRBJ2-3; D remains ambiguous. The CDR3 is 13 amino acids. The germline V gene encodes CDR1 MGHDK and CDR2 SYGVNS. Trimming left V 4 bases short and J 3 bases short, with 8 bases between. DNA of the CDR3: TGTGCCAGCAGTGTCACCGGGACAGATACGCAGTATTTT. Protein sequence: CASSVTGTDTQYF.

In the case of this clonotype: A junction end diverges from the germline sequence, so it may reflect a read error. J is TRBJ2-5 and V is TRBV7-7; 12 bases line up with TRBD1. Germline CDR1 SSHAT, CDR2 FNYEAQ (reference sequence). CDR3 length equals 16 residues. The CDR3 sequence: CASSWGTGGNQETLYF. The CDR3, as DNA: TGTGCTAGCAGCTGGGGGACAGGGGGCAATCAAGAGACCCTGTACTTC.

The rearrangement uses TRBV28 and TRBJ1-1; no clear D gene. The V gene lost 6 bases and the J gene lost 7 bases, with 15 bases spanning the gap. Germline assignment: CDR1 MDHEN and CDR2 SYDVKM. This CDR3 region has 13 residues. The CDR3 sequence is CASSRDNRIEAFF. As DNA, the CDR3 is TGTGCCAGCAGCCGTGATAATAGGATTGAAGCTTTCTTT.

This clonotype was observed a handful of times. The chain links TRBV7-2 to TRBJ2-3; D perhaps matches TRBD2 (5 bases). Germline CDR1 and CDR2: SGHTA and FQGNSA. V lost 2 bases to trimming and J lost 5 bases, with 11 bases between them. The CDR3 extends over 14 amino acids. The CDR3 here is CASSLTLARDTQYF. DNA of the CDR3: TGTGCCAGCAGCTTAACCCTAGCAAGAGATACGCAGTATTTT.

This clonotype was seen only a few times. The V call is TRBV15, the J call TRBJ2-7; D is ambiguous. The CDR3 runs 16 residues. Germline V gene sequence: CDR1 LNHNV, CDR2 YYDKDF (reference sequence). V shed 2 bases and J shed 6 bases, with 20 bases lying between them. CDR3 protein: CATSRTYEAIAAEQYF. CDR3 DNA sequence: TGTGCCACCAGCAGAACCTACGAGGCCATCGCTGCCGAGCAGTACTTC.

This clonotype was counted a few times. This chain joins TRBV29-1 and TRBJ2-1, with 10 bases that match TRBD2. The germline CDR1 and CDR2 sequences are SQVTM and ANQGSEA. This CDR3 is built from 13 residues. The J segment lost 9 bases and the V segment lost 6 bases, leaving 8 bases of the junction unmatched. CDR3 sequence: CSVGTSGDSEQFF. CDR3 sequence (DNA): TGCAGCGTCGGTACTAGCGGGGACAGTGAGCAGTTCTTC.

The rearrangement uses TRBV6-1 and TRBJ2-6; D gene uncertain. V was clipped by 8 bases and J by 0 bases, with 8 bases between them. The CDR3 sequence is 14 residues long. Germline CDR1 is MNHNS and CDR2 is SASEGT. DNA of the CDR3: TGTGCCAGCGCCGCGTACTCTGGGGCCAACGTCCTGACTTTC. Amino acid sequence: CASAAYSGANVLTF.

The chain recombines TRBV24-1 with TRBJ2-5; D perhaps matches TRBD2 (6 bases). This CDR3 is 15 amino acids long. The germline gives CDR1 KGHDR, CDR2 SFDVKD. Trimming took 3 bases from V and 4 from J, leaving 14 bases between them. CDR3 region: CATSDRLLAVETQYF. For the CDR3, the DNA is TGTGCCACCAGTGATCGACTGTTAGCGGTAGAGACCCAGTACTTC.

CDR3: CASSPPGSNREAFF. The CDR3 DNA sequence: TGTGCCAGCAGCCCTCCAGGGTCTAACCGTGAAGCTTTCTTT. The chain joins TRBV28 to TRBJ1-1; D is perhaps TRBD1 (5 bases). Germline CDR1 is MDHEN and CDR2 is SYDVKM. The CDR3 contains 14 residues. V lost 6 bases and J 7 bases, leaving 18 bases between the germline ends.

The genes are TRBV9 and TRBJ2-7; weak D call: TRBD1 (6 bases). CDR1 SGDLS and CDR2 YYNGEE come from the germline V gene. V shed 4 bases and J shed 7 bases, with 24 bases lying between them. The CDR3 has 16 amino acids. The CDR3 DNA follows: TGTGCCAGCAGCCACCGACAGGCTGGCTCCTACAATGAGCAGTACTTC. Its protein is CASSHRQAGSYNEQYF.